The source of this TCR delta chain is a study of gamma-delta chains in newborns, infants, children. Concerning this clone: Only one base separates this from a far larger clonotype, so it likely reflects a read error. This same CDR3 is encoded by further DNA sequences in the sample.

TCRdb re-identified clones in the reads via CATT. The sample has thousands of delta-chain clones; around 1% are singletons. V shed 0 bases and J 0 bases; nucleotides not matched to a gene: 9. Germline V gene data show CDR1 as GEAIGNYY and CDR2 as EKD. There are 21 residues in the CDR3. V gene TRDV2 combines with J gene TRDJ3; 11 nucleotides line up with TRDD3. This clonotype originated in a child who was a newborn, infant or young child, either healthy, febrile or measles-vaccinated (not recorded which). The sequencing sample was made of blood. CDR3 in DNA: TGTGCCTGTGACACCGCTTATGGTTGGGGGATACGCTCCTGGGACACCCGACAGATGTTTTTC. The encoded protein is CACDTAYGWGIRSWDTRQMFF.